The text below deals with one TCR beta chain. From CD4+ cells came CD45RA+ naive and CD45RA-negative memory subsets. This sample stems from a study of shared clonotypes between healthy human individuals. Measured with immunoSEQ multiplex PCR; TCRdb has only the in-frame clones, and not every one. Of more than 400,000 clones in the sample, 90% to 96% were seen once. CDR1 and CDR2 (germline): MGHRA, YSYEKL. V was clipped by 4 bases and J by 0 bases, with 19 bases between them. The CDR3 runs to 17 residues. This TCR was recovered from a woman aged 25 to 39 in good health. Sequences were obtained from naive CD4+ T cells sorted from blood. Sample subset: CD45RA+ positively selected. The V gene is TRBV4-1, the J gene TRBJ2-7; possible D gene TRBD2, 6 bases. The CDR3 DNA is TGCGCCAGCAGCCCCGGGAGCGTAGTCTACAGCTCCTACGAGCAGTACTTC. Encoded protein: CASSPGSVVYSSYEQYF.